This entry lists 21 T cell receptor beta chains sequenced from one sample in a study of glioma-infiltrating T cells after dendritic cell vaccination. Using immunoSEQ multiplex PCR, the repertoire was profiled, and TCRdb retains in-frame clones only, with some absent. The table has about 65,000 clones, about 89% seen once. Time point described: after dendritic cell vaccination, including at tumor progression/relapse. The sample consisted of blood, taken after dendritic cell vaccination. All receptors derive from a human donor with glioblastoma.

This chain connects TRBV27 to TRBJ2-4; 7 bases agree with TRBD1. With V trimmed by 0 bases and J by 5 bases, 1 base remained unmatched. Germline-derived CDR1 and CDR2 are MNHEY and SMNVEV (reference sequence). The CDR3 sequence is 14 residues long. The CDR3 coding sequence is TGTGCCAGCAGTTTATCCACAGGGGAAAACATTCAGTACTTC. Protein sequence: CASSLSTGENIQYF.

The rearrangement uses TRBV7-9 and TRBJ2-7; 9 nucleotides align to TRBD1. The trim removed 5 bases at V and 3 bases at J, leaving 8 bases unmatched. The CDR3 is 15 residues long. The V gene's germline CDR1 is SEHNR and CDR2 FQNEAQ (reference sequence). Here the CDR3 DNA reads TGTGCCAGCAGCCGAGGGACAGGGACTAACTACGAGCAGTACTTC. This codes for CASSRGTGTNYEQYF. The variable domain in full, with the rest retrieved from reference TRBV7-9 and TRBJ2-7, is DTGVSQNPRHKITKRGQNVTFRCDPISEHNRLYWYRQTLGQGPEFLTYFQNEAQLEKSRLLSDRFSAERPKGSFSTLEIQRTEQGDSAMYLCASSRGTGTNYEQYFGPGTRLTVT.

V gene TRBV10-3 combines with J gene TRBJ1-5, with D unresolved. V was cut by 8 bases and J by 0 bases, with 11 bases left in between. This CDR3 is 14 amino acids long. Germline loops: CDR1 ENHRY, CDR2 SYGVKD. The CDR3 reads CAIGRSDSNQPQHF. CDR3 DNA: TGTGCCATCGGGAGGAGCGATAGCAATCAGCCCCAGCATTTT.

This clone was picked up one time. This chain links TRBV30 with TRBJ1-3; D gene uncertain. This CDR3 is 12 amino acids long. The V and J ends lost 4 bases and 1 base respectively, with 5 bases between them. Germline V gene sequence: CDR1 GTSNPN, CDR2 SVGIG (reference sequence). The CDR3 spells CAWNPSGNTIYF. CDR3 coding DNA: TGTGCCTGGAATCCGTCTGGAAACACCATATATTTT.

The rearrangement joins TRBV19 to TRBJ1-5, with D unresolved. The CDR3 extends over 16 amino acids. Trimming pared 6 bases from V and 4 bases from J, leaving 19 bases between. Germline assignment: CDR1 LNHDA and CDR2 SQIVND (reference sequence). In DNA form, the CDR3 reads TGTGCCAGTAGCCAAGGCCTGCGGACGGGAAATCAGCCCCAGCATTTT. It codes for CASSQGLRTGNQPQHF.

The rearrangement uses TRBV5-1 and TRBJ1-6; D may be TRBD1 (5 bases). This CDR3 spans 15 amino acids. Germline V gene data show CDR1 as SGHRS and CDR2 as YFSETQ. V was clipped by 6 bases and J by 9 bases, with 19 bases between them. DNA for the CDR3: TGCGCCAGCACTAGGGGCGAGGAGGGGCGTTCACCCCTCCACTTT. Translation: CASTRGEEGRSPLHF.

The CDR3 nucleotides are TGCGCCAGCAGCGAAGGACTAGCGGGAGGAACTAGCACAGATACGCAGTATTTT. This codes for CASSEGLAGGTSTDTQYF. This chain links TRBV4-3 with TRBJ2-3; TRBD2 matches 14 bases. The CDR3 is 18 residues long. Per germline, CDR1 LGHNA and CDR2 YSLEER. The junction had 7 bases not matched to a gene; V was cut back by 5 bases and J by 0 bases.

This clone has a handful of counts. The rearrangement links TRBV4-3 to TRBJ2-5; 10 nucleotides agree with TRBD1. Germline V CDR1 and CDR2: LGHNA, YSLEER. V trimming: 1 base; J trimming: 7 bases; junction bases outside the gene matches: 9. The CDR3 has 16 residues. The CDR3 spells CASSQVAGTGEGTQYF. The CDR3 DNA is TGCGCCAGCAGCCAAGTGGCTGGGACAGGGGAAGGGACCCAGTACTTC.

The V and J genes are TRBV11-2 and TRBJ1-1, with a weak D call TRBD1 (6 bases). V lost 5 bases, J lost 8 bases, and 12 bases lay in between. The germline V gene encodes CDR1 SGHAT and CDR2 FQNNGV. The CDR3 consists of 12 residues. CDR3 region: CASSAAGAEAFF. The CDR3 DNA reads TGTGCCAGCAGCGCCGCAGGGGCGGAAGCTTTCTTT.

The chain joins TRBV6-5 to TRBJ2-1; TRBD2 matches at 8 bases. Trimming at V came to 6 bases and at J to 0 bases, leaving 4 bases not matched to a gene. This CDR3 comprises 15 residues. Germline V CDR1 and CDR2: MNHEY, SVGAGI. CDR3: CASSKSGSSYNEQFF. The CDR3 coding sequence is TGTGCCAGCAGCAAAAGCGGGAGCTCCTACAATGAGCAGTTCTTC.

The gene calls are TRBV5-4 and TRBJ1-3; TRBD1 matches 7 bases. In germline, CDR1 is SGHNT, CDR2 YYREEE (reference sequence). This CDR3 contains 16 residues. The V segment lost 4 bases and the J segment 2 bases; nucleotides outside the gene matches: 9. CDR3 coding DNA: TGTGCCAGCAGCGGGCGGACAGGCAACGCTGGAAACACCATATATTTT. It codes for CASSGRTGNAGNTIYF.

The chain carries TRBV7-2 and TRBJ2-1; TRBD2 matches at 11 bases. The CDR3 sequence is 19 residues long. Germline CDR1 SGHTA, CDR2 FQGNSA. V lost 6 bases to trimming and J lost 5 bases; unmatched junction nucleotides: 18. DNA for the CDR3: TGTGCCAGCAGGTATACTAGCGGGGGCCGTATTCAATACAACAATGAGCAGTTCTTC. Protein sequence: CASRYTSGGRIQYNNEQFF.

The gene calls are TRBV10-3 and TRBJ2-5; possibly TRBD2 for D (5 bases). Germline V gene sequence: CDR1 ENHRY, CDR2 SYGVKD. The CDR3 loop spans 14 amino acids. Trimming cost V 5 bases and J 1 base, with 11 bases left between them. The CDR3 DNA reads as TGTGCCATCAGTTCGGACTTATTCCAAGAGACCCAGTACTTC. Its translation is CAISSDLFQETQYF.

This sequence joins TRBV5-4 and TRBJ2-7, with 11 bases fitting TRBD2. CDR3 length: 14 amino acids. Looked up from germline, CDR1 is SGHNT and CDR2 is YYREEE (reference sequence). V trimming: 4 bases; J trimming: 5 bases; junction bases outside the gene matches: 5. The CDR3 DNA is TGTGCCAGCAGCCTAGCGGGGGGCCACCACGAGCAGTACTTC. This encodes CASSLAGGHHEQYF.

The V call is TRBV5-4, the J call TRBJ2-5, with D maybe TRBD1 (5 bases). The CDR3 covers 13 residues. Germline V gene sequence: CDR1 SGHNT, CDR2 YYREEE (reference sequence). The ends were cut back, 4 bases at V and 2 bases at J, with 9 bases in the middle. The CDR3 bases are TGTGCCAGCAGCCTCGGACAACAAGAGACCCAGTACTTC. As protein: CASSLGQQETQYF. Full variable domain (rest looked up from reference TRBV5-4 and TRBJ2-5): ETGVTQSPTHLIKTRGQQVTLRCSSQSGHNTVSWYQQALGQGPQFIFQYYREEENGRGNFPPRFSGLQFPNYSSELNVNALELDDSALYLCASSLGQQETQYFGPGTRLLVL.

V usage is TRBV27 and J usage is TRBJ1-2; possible D gene TRBD1, 5 bases. Trimming stripped 5 bases from V and 4 bases from J, with 11 bases between. Germline-derived CDR1 and CDR2 are MNHEY and SMNVEV (reference sequence). There are 13 residues in the CDR3. The CDR3 protein is CASSVTGTYGYTF. In DNA, the CDR3 is TGTGCCAGCAGTGTTACAGGCACCTATGGCTACACCTTC.

This clone was observed a single time. V is TRBV5-8 and J is TRBJ2-1; 7 nucleotides align to TRBD1. The CDR3 is 13 residues long. Looked up from germline, CDR1 is SGHTS and CDR2 is YDEGEE. The trim removed 4 bases at V and 4 bases at J, leaving 2 bases unmatched. The DNA of the CDR3 is TGTGCCAGCAGCCTGGGACAGTACAATGAGCAGTTCTTC. Translation: CASSLGQYNEQFF.

This sequence joins TRBV5-5 and TRBJ2-7; TRBD1 might be the D (5 bases). From germline, CDR1 is SGHKS and CDR2 YYEKEE (reference sequence). This CDR3 region has 13 residues. Trimming stripped 2 bases from V and 2 bases from J, with 8 bases between. CDR3 sequence: CASSFLTAYEQYF. DNA for the CDR3: TGTGCCAGCAGCTTTCTGACAGCCTACGAGCAGTACTTC. Together with reference TRBV5-5 and TRBJ2-7, the CDR3 gives the full variable domain: DAGVTQSPTHLIKTRGQQVTLRCSPISGHKSVSWYQQVLGQGPQFIFQYYEKEERGRGNFPDRFSARQFPNYSSELNVNALLLGDSALYLCASSFLTAYEQYFGPGTRLTVT.

The genes are TRBV10-3 and TRBJ2-7; TRBD2 is a possible D gene (5 bases). The CDR3 contains 13 residues. The germline V gene has CDR1 ENHRY and CDR2 SYGVKD. The V end was cut by 8 bases, the J end by 7 bases, with 18 bases between. This CDR3 reads CAICVGAAVEQYF. Written as DNA, the CDR3 is TGTGCCATCTGTGTGGGAGCCGCTGTAGAGCAGTACTTC.

V gene TRBV9 combines with J gene TRBJ2-7, with D maybe TRBD2 (5 bases). The V end was cut by 4 bases, the J end by 6 bases, with 11 bases between. The CDR3 has 12 amino acids. Germline V gene lookup returns CDR1 SGDLS and CDR2 YYNGEE. The CDR3 sequence is CASSSDWSEQYF. The DNA for the CDR3 is TGTGCCAGCAGCTCGGACTGGAGCGAGCAGTACTTC.

The chain couples TRBV4-2 to TRBJ2-3; 13 positions agree with TRBD2. Losses at the gene ends were 2 bases for V and 2 bases for J; bases not matched to a gene: 10. The CDR3 runs to 19 residues. Germline V gene sequence: CDR1 LGHNA, CDR2 YNFKEQ. CDR3 DNA: TGTGCCAGCAGCCAAACTAGCGGGGGGGCCATCACCTCCACAGATACGCAGTATTTT. Amino acid sequence: CASSQTSGGAITSTDTQYF.